This passage covers 3 T cell receptor beta chains from one sample sequenced in a study of low-dose radiotherapy and immunotherapy resistance in tumors. Gene-specific TRAV and TRBV primers were used for first-strand cDNA, covering alpha and beta chains. The authors ran around 19 PCR cycles to amplify TCRs with a constant-region primer and V-primer adapter. TCRdb reanalysed the reads using MiXCR and keeps one entry per CDR3 protein. The sample gives 15,000 to 20,000 distinct CDR3 sequences, 74% of which show up once; about an eighth is in the top ten. All receptors come from a human donor with advanced metastatic prostate, ovarian, gallbladder or colorectal cancer (not recorded which). This table probably holds off-target reads from a library built for another chain.

The chain links TRBV5-1 to TRBJ1-2; the D is unclear. Trimming shortened V by 4 bases and J by 0 bases, and 10 bases separated the two germline ends. The CDR3 spans 14 residues. The germline gives CDR1 SGHRS, CDR2 YFSETQ. CDR3 sequence reads: CASSPQLTNYGYTF. Written as DNA, the CDR3 is TGCGCCAGCAGCCCGCAACTTACTAACTATGGCTACACCTTC. Variable domain in full (rest from reference TRBV5-1 and TRBJ1-2): KAGVTQTPRYLIKTRGQQVTLSCSPISGHRSVSWYQQTPGQGLQFLFEYFSETQRNKGNFPGRFSGRQFSNSRSEMNVSTLELGDSALYLCASSPQLTNYGYTFGSGTRLTVV.

This chain uses TRBV11-2 with TRBJ2-2; 10 nucleotides agree with TRBD2. V shed 4 bases and J 1 base; nucleotides not matched to a gene: 3. Germline V gene lookup returns CDR1 SGHAT and CDR2 FQNNGV. This CDR3 comprises 16 residues. CDR3 in DNA: TGTGCCAGCAGCTCGAGGACTAGCGGGAACACCGGGGAGCTGTTTTTT. This gives the protein CASSSRTSGNTGELFF. Full variable domain (remainder filled in from reference TRBV11-2 and TRBJ2-2): EAGVAQSPRYKIIEKRQSVAFWCNPISGHATLYWYQQILGQGPKLLIQFQNNGVVDDSQLPKDRFSAERLKGVDSTLKIQPAKLEDSAVYLCASSSRTSGNTGELFFGEGSRLTVL.

The chain recombines TRBV12-3 or TRBV12-4 with TRBJ1-1; the D is unclear. V was cut by 0 bases and J by 3 bases, with 5 bases left in between. The CDR3 contains 13 residues. The CDR3 sequence is CASSLAGDTEAFF. CDR3 DNA sequence: TGTGCCAGCAGTTTAGCAGGAGACACTGAAGCTTTCTTT.